This entry describes one T cell receptor (beta chain). V lost 4 bases and J 6 bases, leaving 22 bases between the germline ends. This CDR3 is 16 amino acids long. CDR1 is SGHKS, CDR2 YYEKEE, per germline (reference sequence). The entry originates in a study of T-cell reconstitution after alpha-beta-depleted transplantation in children. A TCRbeta library incorporating unique molecular identifiers was prepared. TCRdb independently ran MiXCR on the PCR reads; one entry per CDR3 protein. This sample has hundreds of thousands of distinct CDR3 sequences; under 15% occur once, and the top ten carry 5% to 6%.

This TCR came from a human donor who donated a stem cell graft to a child with combined immunodeficiency. The chain couples TRBV5-5 to TRBJ1-2; weak D call: TRBD1 (6 bases). This material consisted of PBMCs from the stem cell graft donor, taken from the stem cell graft. This CDR3 reads CASSHRLATGTHGYTF. The CDR3 DNA follows: TGTGCCAGCAGCCACCGATTAGCCACAGGGACCCATGGCTACACCTTC.